This is a list of T cell receptor beta chains from one sample in a study of blood T cell repertoires in COVID-19. The assay was immunoSEQ multiplex PCR, and TCRdb's table has in-frame clones only and misses some. The sample holds about 110,000 clones, approximately 80% seen once. Sequencing used peripheral blood. The receptors here all came from a woman aged 70-85 years with acute or convalescent COVID-19. Each CDR3 is given with its conserved first and last residue. The D gene is left open where the match is weak. Rows give clone size only sometimes, using once, few, many, or a class for an expanded clone.

TRBJ1-2	TRBV3-1/TRBV3-2	once	TRBD1	CASRRTGGYGYTF	TGTGCCAGCAGAAGGACAGGGGGCTATGGCTACACCTTC
TRBJ1-2	TRBV5-6	.	.	CASSTGTGHYGYTF	TGTGCCAGCAGCACAGGAACAGGCCACTATGGCTACACCTTC
TRBJ1-3	TRBV7-2	.	TRBD1	CASSPQQGLAGNTIYF	TGTGCCAGCAGCCCCCAACAGGGGCTGGCTGGAAACACCATATATTTT
TRBJ2-5	TRBV6-1	.	TRBD2	CASSESRARGETQYF	TGTGCCAGCAGTGAATCTCGGGCGCGGGGGGAGACCCAGTACTTC
TRBJ2-5	TRBV5-1	.	TRBD1	CASARQGTSETQYF	TGCGCCAGCGCTCGACAGGGTACGTCGGAGACCCAGTACTTC
TRBJ1-1	TRBV4-1	few	TRBD1	CASSQETTGVNTEAFF	TGCGCCAGCAGCCAAGAGACCACAGGGGTGAACACTGAAGCTTTCTTT
TRBJ1-5	TRBV19	.	.	CASSIRARGNQPQHF	TGTGCCAGTAGTATAAGGGCCAGGGGCAATCAGCCCCAGCATTTT
TRBJ2-3	TRBV9	few	.	CASSVGLTTDTQYF	TGTGCCAGCAGCGTTGGCCTTACCACAGATACGCAGTATTTT
TRBJ2-7	TRBV5-5	.	TRBD1	CASSRDRGRDEQYF	TGTGCCAGCAGCCGGGACAGGGGGCGAGACGAGCAGTACTTC
TRBJ2-2	TRBV6-6	once	.	CASSWSGAGTGGELFF	TGTGCCAGCAGTTGGTCAGGGGCCGGGACGGGCGGGGAGCTGTTTTTT
TRBJ2-3	TRBV19	.	.	CASSNRGVAAGVGTDTQYF	TGTGCCAGTAGTAACCGCGGGGTAGCGGCGGGTGTAGGCACAGATACGCAGTATTTT
TRBJ1-2	TRBV7-9	.	.	CASSSDGKDGYTF	TGTGCCAGCAGCTCCGACGGGAAGGATGGCTACACCTTC
TRBJ2-7	TRBV5-4	.	TRBD2	CASSEGLAAYEQYF	TGTGCCAGCAGCGAGGGACTAGCGGCCTACGAGCAGTACTTC
TRBJ1-1	TRBV5-1	.	TRBD1	CASSSAGGNEAFF	TGCGCCAGCAGCTCTGCAGGGGGCAATGAAGCTTTCTTT
TRBJ1-2	TRBV29-1	.	.	CSVEDVKGFGYTF	TGCAGCGTTGAAGATGTCAAGGGGTTTGGCTACACCTTC
TRBJ2-6	TRBV11-2	.	.	CASSSYRSSGANVLTF	TGTGCCAGCAGCTCATACAGAAGCTCTGGGGCCAACGTCCTGACTTTC
TRBJ2-1	TRBV4-2	.	TRBD2	CASSRGTSGYNEQFF	TGTGCCAGCAGCCGCGGGACTAGCGGTTACAATGAGCAGTTCTTC
TRBJ1-4	TRBV5-1	.	TRBD1	CASSQDRGRDEKLFF	TGCGCCAGCAGCCAAGACAGGGGTAGGGATGAAAAACTGTTTTTT
TRBJ1-4	TRBV15	.	TRBD1	CATSTGGDGEKLFF	TGTGCCACCTCGACAGGGGGTGACGGTGAAAAACTGTTTTTT
TRBJ2-1	TRBV5-3	.	.	CARSPAEAGANEQFF	TGTGCCAGAAGCCCTGCGGAGGCGGGGGCCAATGAGCAGTTCTTC
TRBJ1-1	TRBV20-1	.	.	CSARDPNEAFF	TGCAGTGCTAGAGATCCTAACGAAGCTTTCTTT
TRBJ1-2	TRBV6-2/TRBV6-3	.	.	CASSFRRVDGYTF	TGTGCCAGCAGTTTCCGCAGGGTGGATGGCTACACCTTC
TRBJ2-1	TRBV6-1	once	TRBD2	CASSVLAGVDYNEQFF	TGTGCCAGCAGTGTTCTAGCGGGAGTGGACTACAATGAGCAGTTCTTC
TRBJ1-4	TRBV6-5	.	TRBD1	CASSQQGIGEKLFF	TGTGCCAGCAGTCAACAGGGGATAGGTGAAAAACTGTTTTTT
TRBJ1-4	TRBV5-8	once	.	CASSRGVINEKLFF	TGTGCCAGCAGCCGGGGAGTAATTAATGAAAAACTGTTTTTT
TRBJ1-2	TRBV18	.	.	CASSPTRDSYGYTF	TGTGCCAGCTCACCAACCCGAGACAGCTATGGCTACACCTTC
TRBJ2-3	TRBV9	.	.	CASSVDGRTDTQYF	TGTGCCAGCAGCGTAGACGGGAGAACAGATACGCAGTATTTT
TRBJ1-5	TRBV7-8	.	TRBD1	CASSQTPGQDYQPQHF	TGTGCCAGCAGCCAGACCCCGGGACAGGACTATCAGCCCCAGCATTTT
TRBJ1-2	TRBV7-2	.	.	CASSPQGASYGYTF	TGTGCCAGCAGCCCGCAGGGTGCGAGCTATGGCTACACCTTC
TRBJ2-2	TRBV11-1	.	TRBD2	CASSLLAGGELFF	TGTGCCAGCAGCTTGTTAGCGGGCGGGGAGCTGTTTTTT
TRBJ1-1	TRBV2	.	TRBD1	CASSQGQPNTEAFF	TGTGCCAGCAGCCAGGGACAGCCGAACACTGAAGCTTTCTTT
TRBJ2-5	TRBV15	once	TRBD1	CATSRQGEETQYF	TGTGCCACCAGCAGACAGGGGGAGGAGACCCAGTACTTC